These 18 T cell receptor beta chains were all obtained from the same sample, sequenced in a study of cytomegalovirus exposure and HLA in healthy donors. Here immunoSEQ multiplex PCR was the method, and the copy in TCRdb shows in-frame clones only, minus some. The sample holds roughly 250,000 clones, more than 75% seen once. Sequencing was done on a sample of PBMCs. All receptors come from a man aged 18 to 30 in good health and CMV-seronegative.

The rearrangement uses TRBV4-1 and TRBJ2-2, with D possibly matching TRBD2 (6 bases). The CDR3 has 16 residues. V was shortened by 4 bases and J by 3 bases, with 15 bases between the two germline ends. The germline gives CDR1 MGHRA, CDR2 YSYEKL. CDR3 loop: CASSPLLGGDTGELFF. DNA of the CDR3: TGCGCCAGCAGCCCATTATTAGGAGGGGACACCGGGGAGCTGTTTTTT.

This clone was seen once. In nucleotides, the CDR3 is TGTGCCAGCAGCTTTGGAGGGGCGAACACCGGGGAGCTGTTTTTT. It is translated as CASSFGGANTGELFF. This chain joins TRBV11-2 and TRBJ2-2, with a tentative D call TRBD2 (6 bases). This CDR3 region has 15 residues. Germline lookup yields CDR1 SGHAT and CDR2 FQNNGV. V shed 3 bases and J shed 0 bases, with 8 bases lying between them. The full variable domain, with the rest looked up from reference TRBV11-2 and TRBJ2-2, is EAGVAQSPRYKIIEKRQSVAFWCNPISGHATLYWYQQILGQGPKLLIQFQNNGVVDDSQLPKDRFSAERLKGVDSTLKIQPAKLEDSAVYLCASSFGGANTGELFFGEGSRLTVL.

This clone appeared a few times. The chain combines TRBV6-4 with TRBJ2-3; 7 positions match TRBD1. After removal of 0 bases from V and 8 bases from J, the junction contained 8 bases not matched to a gene. The CDR3 is 15 residues long. Germline CDR1 and CDR2: MRHNA and SNTAGT. The CDR3 loop reads CASSDSKQGKVTQYF. The CDR3 nucleotides read TGTGCCAGCAGTGACTCGAAACAGGGGAAAGTTACGCAGTATTTT.

This chain connects TRBV9 to TRBJ2-7; 7 nucleotides line up with TRBD2. V lost 3 bases, J lost 5 bases, and 8 bases stayed unmatched. This CDR3 has 14 amino acids. Germline CDR1 reads SGDLS; CDR2 reads YYNGEE. CDR3 bases: TGTGCCAGCAGCGCCAGCGGGGCCGAGAACGAGCAGTACTTC. Its translation: CASSASGAENEQYF.

A single count supports this clone. The chain carries TRBV15 and TRBJ2-1; the D gene is possibly TRBD1 (7 bases). The CDR3 totals 16 residues. The germline V and J ends were trimmed by 0 bases and 10 bases, with 19 bases remaining between them. Germline CDR1 is LNHNV and CDR2 is YYDKDF (reference sequence). The CDR3, as DNA: TGTGCCACCAGCAGAGATTATCCACAACAGGGGAGGGAGCAGTTCTTC. Translation: CATSRDYPQQGREQFF.

The rearrangement joins TRBV29-1 to TRBJ1-1; D gene ambiguous. This CDR3 comprises 10 residues. Germline V gives CDR1 SQVTM, CDR2 ANQGSEA. V lost 0 bases to trimming and J lost 10 bases, with 6 bases between them. The CDR3 DNA follows: TGCAGCGTTGAAGAAGCTGGAGCTTTCTTT. As protein: CSVEEAGAFF.

This chain uses TRBV18 with TRBJ2-3, with 7 bases identical to TRBD2. Germline loops: CDR1 KGHSH, CDR2 LQKENI. The CDR3 runs to 15 residues. V gave up 3 bases and J gave up 1 base; unmatched junction bases: 4. Here the CDR3 reads CASSPTSARTDTQYF. CDR3 coding DNA: TGTGCCAGCTCACCTACTAGCGCACGCACAGATACGCAGTATTTT.

This clone showed up just once. The J gene is TRBJ2-1, the V gene TRBV20-1; D gene unclear. CDR1 and CDR2 (germline): DFQATT, SNEGSKA (reference sequence). This CDR3 region has 10 residues. V lost 6 bases to trimming and J lost 5 bases, with 5 bases between them. CDR3 DNA: TGCAGTGCGAAGCACAATGAGCAGTTCTTC. Its protein is CSAKHNEQFF.

The chain joins TRBV5-1 to TRBJ2-7, with D possibly matching TRBD2 (6 bases). V dropped 3 bases and J dropped 0 bases, with 16 bases sitting between them. The CDR3 has 16 amino acids. CDR1 SGHRS and CDR2 YFSETQ come from the germline V gene. CDR3 DNA sequence: TGCGCCAGCAGCTACGGGGGAAGGACTTACTCCTACGAGCAGTACTTC. This gives the protein CASSYGGRTYSYEQYF.

The chain links TRBV29-1 to TRBJ1-2; no firm D call. V lost 5 bases and J lost 6, with 13 bases in between. The CDR3 consists of 12 residues. Germline V gene sequence: CDR1 SQVTM, CDR2 ANQGSEA. The CDR3 region has the DNA TGCAGCGTTCCTTACGGTTTCGATGGCTACACCTTC. This translates into CSVPYGFDGYTF.

The chain has TRBV28 and TRBJ2-7; D not certain. The germline V and J ends were trimmed by 6 bases and 1 base, with 10 bases remaining between them. The CDR3 totals 13 residues. Germline V lookup: CDR1 MDHEN, CDR2 SYDVKM. Written as DNA, the CDR3 is TGTGCCAGCAGCTTGCCGGAGTCCTACGAGCAGTACTTC. It yields the protein CASSLPESYEQYF.

V is TRBV6-5 and J is TRBJ2-2; D perhaps matches TRBD2 (6 bases). V was cut by 4 bases and J by 4 bases, with 7 bases left in between. Looked up from germline, CDR1 is MNHEY and CDR2 is SVGAGI. CDR3 size: 13 residues. The CDR3 sequence is CASSLGGTGELFF. For the CDR3, the DNA is TGTGCCAGCAGTTTGGGGGGCACCGGGGAGCTGTTTTTT.

V usage is TRBV14 and J usage is TRBJ2-3, with D possibly TRBD1 on 5 matching bases. CDR3 length: 13 residues. V was trimmed by 4 bases and J by 3 bases, leaving 8 bases between them. Germline loops: CDR1 SGHDN, CDR2 FVKESK. The CDR3 DNA is TGTGCCAGCAGCCGACAGTTTACAGATACGCAGTATTTT. This gives the protein CASSRQFTDTQYF.

This chain links TRBV6-1 with TRBJ1-6; tentative D call: TRBD1 (5 bases). CDR3 length equals 11 residues. Germline V CDR1 and CDR2: MNHNS, SASEGT. V was pared by 9 bases and J by 7 bases, with 7 bases between. CDR3 DNA sequence: TGTGCCAGTAGACAGAATTCACCCCTCCACTTT. Protein sequence: CASRQNSPLHF.

This clone was observed a handful of times. This rearrangement joins TRBV4-1 to TRBJ2-7, with 7 positions matching TRBD1. The V gene end was trimmed by 0 bases and the J gene end by 8 bases; junction bases not matched to a gene: 7. CDR3 size: 14 residues. Germline CDR1 and CDR2: MGHRA and YSYEKL. This CDR3 reads CASSQEGQWDKQYF. For the CDR3, the DNA is TGCGCCAGCAGCCAAGAGGGACAGTGGGACAAGCAGTACTTC.

The chain couples TRBV27 to TRBJ2-5; 13 positions match TRBD2. The germline V gene has CDR1 MNHEY and CDR2 SMNVEV (reference sequence). Trimming at V came to 5 bases and at J to 5 bases, leaving 5 bases not matched to a gene. The CDR3 contains 15 residues. The CDR3 DNA sequence: TGTGCCAGCAGTCCGGGACTAGCGGGAACGGAGACCCAGTACTTC. It yields the protein CASSPGLAGTETQYF.

The chain combines TRBV30 with TRBJ2-3; TRBD2 might be the D (5 bases). Trimming took 2 bases from V and 3 from J, leaving 12 bases between them. This CDR3 has 14 amino acids. Germline assignment: CDR1 GTSNPN and CDR2 SVGIG (reference sequence). The CDR3 here is CAWSRGPATDTQYF. CDR3 bases: TGTGCCTGGAGTCGCGGGCCGGCAACAGATACGCAGTATTTT.

The chain is built from TRBV5-4 and TRBJ2-1; D perhaps matches TRBD2 (5 bases). The CDR3 is 14 residues long. V lost 4 bases and J lost 8, with 16 bases in between. Looked up from germline, CDR1 is SGHNT and CDR2 is YYREEE (reference sequence). The CDR3 protein is CASSPQTRVDEQFF. CDR3 sequence (DNA): TGTGCCAGCAGCCCACAAACTAGGGTCGATGAGCAGTTCTTC.